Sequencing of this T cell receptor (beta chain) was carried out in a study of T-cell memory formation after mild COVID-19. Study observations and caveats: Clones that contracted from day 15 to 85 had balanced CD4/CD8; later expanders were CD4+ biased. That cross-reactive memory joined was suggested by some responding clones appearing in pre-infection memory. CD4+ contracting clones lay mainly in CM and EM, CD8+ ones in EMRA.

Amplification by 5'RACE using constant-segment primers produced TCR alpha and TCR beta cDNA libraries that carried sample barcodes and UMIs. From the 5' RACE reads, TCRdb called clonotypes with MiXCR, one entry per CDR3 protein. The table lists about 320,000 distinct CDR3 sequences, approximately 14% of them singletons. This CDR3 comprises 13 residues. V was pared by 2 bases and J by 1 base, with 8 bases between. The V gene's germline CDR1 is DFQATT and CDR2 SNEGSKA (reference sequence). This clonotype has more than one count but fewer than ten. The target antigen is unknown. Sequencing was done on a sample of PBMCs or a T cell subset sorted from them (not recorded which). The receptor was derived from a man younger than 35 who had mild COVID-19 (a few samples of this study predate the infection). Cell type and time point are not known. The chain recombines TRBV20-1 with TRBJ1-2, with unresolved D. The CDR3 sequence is CSARPSSNYGYTF. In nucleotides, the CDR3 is TGCAGTGCTAGACCGAGCAGTAACTATGGCTACACCTTC.